This TCR beta chain was retrieved from a study of long-term antiretroviral therapy in people with HIV. Version v3.0 of the immunoSEQ assay was performed at survey level. Clones were sequenced by immunoSEQ multiplex PCR, and TCRdb holds only the in-frame ones, with some missing. The profile shows roughly 27,000 clones, around 84% of them singletons. The samples, holding about 0.85-10 million cryopreserved PBMC, were thawed before DNA extraction was carried out. This CDR3 spans 17 amino acids. Per germline, CDR1 MNHEY and CDR2 SMNVEV (reference sequence). Trimming took 5 bases from V and 0 from J, leaving 19 bases between them. To note about this clone: Its cognate antigen is unknown.

Findings and limits, study-wide: Dominant in the repertoire at all time points were clones expanded before ART. HIV repertoire CDR3 lengths ranged less widely than those of controls.

This TCR derives from a man aged 35-49 years with HIV. The chain couples TRBV27 to TRBJ1-1; D is ambiguous. Sequences were derived from unsorted PBMCs, sampled 2.3 years after starting antiretroviral therapy. The CDR3 reads CASSVGPFDSLNTEAFF. The CDR3 DNA follows: TGTGCCAGCAGTGTTGGACCATTTGATTCATTGAACACTGAAGCTTTCTTT.